This T cell receptor beta chain was sequenced in a study of metastatic and nonmetastatic thyroid tumors. At the level of the study: Thyroid patients, malignant and benign, had repertoires compared across blood and tumor or nodule tissue. Findings of the study overall: Within blood and tumor, benign nodules reportedly had significantly lower TCR beta diversity than malignant thyroid tumors did.

Original analysis: CDR3 differences across clinicopathological groups were used to build a distant-metastasis classifier for papillary thyroid cancer. With MiXCR, TCRdb called clones anew from the PCR reads. These V and J calls originate from TCRdb's pipeline instead of the authors' own analysis. The data contain some 84,000 clones, 8% to 9.5% of them singletons. Among the patients, none had received any treatment before thyroid surgery. This clone was counted many times. Its antigen remains unknown. This CDR3 region has 15 residues. CDR1 and CDR2 (germline): LGHNT, FRNRAP. V was trimmed by 3 bases and J by 3 bases, leaving 14 bases between them.

Material for sequencing was blood. The origin of this receptor is a female donor with papillary thyroid cancer or a benign thyroid nodule (not recorded which). Some clones in this sample may be carry-over from other donors' samples. V usage is TRBV12-5 and J usage is TRBJ1-1; possibly TRBD1 for D (5 bases). CDR3: CASGLPQGGHTEAFF. For the CDR3, the DNA is TGTGCTAGTGGTTTACCCCAGGGAGGCCACACTGAAGCTTTCTTT.